This T cell receptor beta chain was profiled in a study of CD8 T cells in ankylosing spondylitis. Study-wide results and limits: One TCR beta motif, made up of eight highly homologous variants, appeared characteristic of ankylosing spondylitis blood. Reactive arthritis synovial fluid and blood were previously reported to contain some motif variants. Disease-linked clones displayed a CD8+ phenotype and appeared relatively rarely in peripheral blood. Reported data indicate significant enrichment of disease-linked clones within matched ankylosing spondylitis synovial fluid.

The authors made TCR beta libraries by quantitative 5'-RACE with molecular barcodes. TCRdb reprocessed the 5' RACE reads with MiXCR, giving one entry per CDR3 protein. The table includes 130,000 or so distinct CDR3 sequences, roughly a sixth detected once. This clonotype has only a few counts. The target antigen is unknown. The CDR3 loop spans 14 amino acids. The germline CDR1 and CDR2 sequences are LNHNV and YYDKDF (reference sequence). J lost 4 bases, V lost 4 bases, and 3 bases had no gene match. The receptor was isolated from a male donor with ankylosing spondylitis. Sequences were obtained from blood, either unsorted or a sorted T cell fraction (not recorded which). This chain joins TRBV15 and TRBJ2-3; 9 bases fit TRBD1. Written as DNA, the CDR3 is TGTGCCACCAGCACAGGGACAGGGCCAGATACGCAGTATTTT. Residues: CATSTGTGPDTQYF.